This is a list of T cell receptor beta chains from one sample in a study of regulatory T cells in long-lasting Graves disease. TCRdb re-analysed the multiplex PCR reads in MiXCR, keeping a single row per CDR3 protein. The sample carries more than 300,000 distinct CDR3 sequences, roughly 23% recorded once. This material consisted of peripheral blood mononuclear cells (PBMCs), taken when the disease was refractory, from a patient treated with antithyroid drugs. The receptors shown here come from a woman between 40 and 55 years old with Graves disease. The CDR3 runs from the conserved cysteine through the conserved F or W. Fields, in order: J gene, V gene, D gene, clone size, CDR3 protein, CDR3 DNA. The D gene is left open where the match is weak. For some rows the clone size is stated as once, few or many, or as a class when expanded; others skip it.

TRBJ1-3,TRBV29-1,NA,NA,CSVEADSGNTIYF,TGCAGCGTTGAGGCAGACTCTGGAAACACCATATATTTT
TRBJ2-2,TRBV6-2/TRBV6-3,NA,few,CASSYTEPGELFF,TGTGCCAGCAGTTACACGGAGCCCGGGGAGCTGTTTTTT
TRBJ2-7,TRBV19,NA,few,CASSMLVGSYEQYF,TGTGCCAGTAGTATGTTAGTAGGGTCCTACGAGCAGTACTTC
TRBJ2-1,TRBV5-1,TRBD2,few,CASTSGGRARLNEQFF,TGCGCCAGCACCTCCGGTGGGAGGGCCAGGCTCAATGAGCAGTTCTTC
TRBJ2-1,TRBV28,NA,NA,CASSESDEQFF,TGTGCCAGCAGTGAAAGTGATGAGCAGTTCTTC
TRBJ1-5,TRBV18,NA,NA,CASSHGLYQPQHF,TGTGCCAGCTCACATGGACTCTATCAGCCCCAGCATTTT
TRBJ1-1,TRBV28,NA,NA,CASSPRPDRDTEAFF,TGTGCCAGCTCACCCCGACCCGACAGAGACACTGAAGCTTTCTTT
TRBJ1-5,TRBV7-9,NA,many,CASSFSGVNQPQHF,TGTGCCAGCAGCTTCTCCGGGGTCAATCAGCCCCAGCATTTT
TRBJ2-7,TRBV27,NA,many,CASAWGPGDYEQYF,TGTGCCAGCGCGTGGGGGCCGGGGGACTACGAGCAGTACTTC
TRBJ2-1,TRBV28,NA,NA,CASRRIPEQFF,TGTGCCAGCAGAAGGATTCCTGAGCAGTTCTTC
TRBJ2-6,TRBV11-2,NA,many,CASSFSVSGANVLTF,TGTGCCAGCAGCTTCTCTGTCTCTGGGGCCAACGTCCTGACTTTC
TRBJ1-2,TRBV19,NA,few,CASRQDSLYGYTF,TGTGCCAGTAGGCAGGACAGCCTATATGGCTACACCTTC
TRBJ2-7,TRBV5-1,NA,NA,CASSLVRGLTYEQYF,TGCGCCAGCAGCTTGGTTCGGGGCCTCACCTACGAGCAGTACTTC
TRBJ1-5,TRBV2,NA,many,CATGTHLYSNQPQHF,TGTGCCACCGGGACACACCTTTATAGCAATCAGCCCCAGCATTTT
TRBJ1-5,TRBV2,NA,many,CASSLAGGGNQPQHF,TGTGCCAGCAGTCTAGCGGGGGGCGGCAATCAGCCCCAGCATTTT
TRBJ1-4,TRBV13,NA,few,CASSLERHNEKLFF,TGTGCCAGCAGCTTAGAGAGGCATAATGAAAAACTGTTTTTT
TRBJ1-6,TRBV6-1,TRBD1,many,CASRTGLHPYNSPLHF,TGTGCCAGCCGGACAGGGTTACACCCCTATAATTCACCCCTCCACTTT